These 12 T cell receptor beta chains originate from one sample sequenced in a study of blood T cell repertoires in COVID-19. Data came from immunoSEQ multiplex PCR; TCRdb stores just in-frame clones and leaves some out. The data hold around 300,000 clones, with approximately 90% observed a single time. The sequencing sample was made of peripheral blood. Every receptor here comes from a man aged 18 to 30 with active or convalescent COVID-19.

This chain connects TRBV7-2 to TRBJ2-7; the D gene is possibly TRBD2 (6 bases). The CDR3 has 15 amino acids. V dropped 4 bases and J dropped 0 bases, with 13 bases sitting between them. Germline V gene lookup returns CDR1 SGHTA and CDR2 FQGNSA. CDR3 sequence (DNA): TGTGCCAGCAGCTCGCTAGCGACCCACTCCTACGAGCAGTACTTC. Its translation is CASSSLATHSYEQYF.

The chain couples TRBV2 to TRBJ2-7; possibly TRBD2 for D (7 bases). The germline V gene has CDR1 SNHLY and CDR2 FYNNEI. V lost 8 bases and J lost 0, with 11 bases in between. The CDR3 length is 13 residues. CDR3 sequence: CASSRGASYEQYF. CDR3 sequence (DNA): TGTGCCAGCTCCCGGGGGGCCTCCTACGAGCAGTACTTC.

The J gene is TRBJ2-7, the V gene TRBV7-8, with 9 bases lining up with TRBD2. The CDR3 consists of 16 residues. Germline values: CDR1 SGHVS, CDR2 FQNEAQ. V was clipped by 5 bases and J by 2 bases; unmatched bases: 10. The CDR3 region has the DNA TGTGCCAGCAGCGACTTGACTAGCGGTACCCCCTACGAGCAGTACTTC. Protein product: CASSDLTSGTPYEQYF.

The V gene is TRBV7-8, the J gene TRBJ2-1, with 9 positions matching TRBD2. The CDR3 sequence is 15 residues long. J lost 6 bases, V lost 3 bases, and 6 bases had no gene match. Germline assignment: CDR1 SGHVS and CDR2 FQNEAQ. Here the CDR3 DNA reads TGTGCCAGCAGCTTGGCTAGCGGGATGGGCAATGAGCAGTTCTTC. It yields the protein CASSLASGMGNEQFF.

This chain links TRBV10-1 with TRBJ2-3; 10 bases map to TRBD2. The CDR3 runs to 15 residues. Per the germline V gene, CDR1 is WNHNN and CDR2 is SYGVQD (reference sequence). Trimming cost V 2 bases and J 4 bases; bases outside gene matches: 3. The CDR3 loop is CASSEISGRSDTQYF. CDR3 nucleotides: TGCGCCAGCAGTGAGATTAGCGGGAGGTCAGATACGCAGTATTTT.

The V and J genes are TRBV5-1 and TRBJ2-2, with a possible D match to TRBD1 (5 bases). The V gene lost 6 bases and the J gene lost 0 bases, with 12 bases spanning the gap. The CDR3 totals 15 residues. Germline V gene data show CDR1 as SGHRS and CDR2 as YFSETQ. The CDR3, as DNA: TGCGCCAGCACCGAATGGACACCGAACACCGGGGAGCTGTTTTTT. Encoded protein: CASTEWTPNTGELFF.

The CDR3 sequence: CASSLGQGTYNEQFF. The CDR3 DNA sequence: TGTGCCAGCAGCTTAGGACAGGGAACCTACAATGAGCAGTTCTTC. The J gene is TRBJ2-1, the V gene TRBV11-3, with 7 bases fitting TRBD1. Germline V gene lookup returns CDR1 SGHNT and CDR2 YENEEA. Trimming cost V 1 base and J 2 bases; bases outside gene matches: 2. The CDR3 extends over 15 amino acids.

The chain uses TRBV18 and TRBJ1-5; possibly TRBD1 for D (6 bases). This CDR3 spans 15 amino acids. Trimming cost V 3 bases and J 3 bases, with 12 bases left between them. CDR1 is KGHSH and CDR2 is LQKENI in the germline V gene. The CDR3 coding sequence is TGTGCCAGCTCACCCAGCAGGGGCCCCAATCAGCCCCAGCATTTT. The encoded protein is CASSPSRGPNQPQHF.

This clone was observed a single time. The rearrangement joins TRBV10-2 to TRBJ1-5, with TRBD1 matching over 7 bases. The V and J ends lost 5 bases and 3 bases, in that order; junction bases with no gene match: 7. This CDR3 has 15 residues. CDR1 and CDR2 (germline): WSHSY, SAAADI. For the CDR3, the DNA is TGCGCCAGCAGTCGATCCGGGACAGTCAATCAGCCCCAGCATTTT. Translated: CASSRSGTVNQPQHF.

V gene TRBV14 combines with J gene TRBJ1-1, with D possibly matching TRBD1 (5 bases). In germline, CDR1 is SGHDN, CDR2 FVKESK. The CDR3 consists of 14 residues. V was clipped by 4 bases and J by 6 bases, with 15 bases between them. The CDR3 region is CASSPLSHRPEAFF. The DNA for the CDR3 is TGTGCCAGCAGCCCTCTCAGTCACAGGCCTGAAGCTTTCTTT.

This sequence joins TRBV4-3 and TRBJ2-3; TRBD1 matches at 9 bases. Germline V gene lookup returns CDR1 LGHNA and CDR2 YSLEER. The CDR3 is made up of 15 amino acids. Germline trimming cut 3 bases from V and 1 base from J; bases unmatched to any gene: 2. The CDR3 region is CASSQRTGGTDTQYF. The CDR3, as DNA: TGCGCCAGCAGCCAGAGGACAGGGGGCACAGATACGCAGTATTTT.

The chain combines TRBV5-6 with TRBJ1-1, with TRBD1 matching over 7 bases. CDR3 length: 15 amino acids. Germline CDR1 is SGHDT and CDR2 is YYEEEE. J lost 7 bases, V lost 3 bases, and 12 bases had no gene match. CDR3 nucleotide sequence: TGTGCCAGCAGCTACCCCCTAACTAGGGACAGTGAAGCTTTCTTT. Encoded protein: CASSYPLTRDSEAFF.